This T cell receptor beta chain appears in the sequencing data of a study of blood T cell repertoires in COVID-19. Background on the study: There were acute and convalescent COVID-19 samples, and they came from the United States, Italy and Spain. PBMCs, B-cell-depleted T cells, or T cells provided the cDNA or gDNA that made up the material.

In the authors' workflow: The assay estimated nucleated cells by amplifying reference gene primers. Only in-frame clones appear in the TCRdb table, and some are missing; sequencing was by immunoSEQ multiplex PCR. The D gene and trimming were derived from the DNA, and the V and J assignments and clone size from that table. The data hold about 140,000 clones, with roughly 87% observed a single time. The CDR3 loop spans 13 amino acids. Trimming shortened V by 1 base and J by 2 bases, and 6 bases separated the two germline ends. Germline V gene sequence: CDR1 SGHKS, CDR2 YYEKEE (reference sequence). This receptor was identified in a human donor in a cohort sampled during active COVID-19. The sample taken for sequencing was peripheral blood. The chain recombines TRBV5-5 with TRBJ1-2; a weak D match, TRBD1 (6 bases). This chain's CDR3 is CASSLQGNYGYTF. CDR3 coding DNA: TGTGCCAGCAGCTTGCAGGGGAACTATGGCTACACCTTC.